A selection of T cell receptor beta chains follows, all from one sample in a study of brain T cells in children with intractable seizures. Produced via immunoSEQ multiplex PCR; TCRdb's table is partial and in-frame only. Of 300,000 to 400,000 clones listed, over 90% are singletons. The material sequenced was peripheral blood, taken roughly 5 months after surgery. The source of these receptors is a boy in the first two years of life with tuberous sclerosis and intractable seizures. Both conserved end residues are part of each CDR3. D genes are given only for firm matches. Size is stated for part of the rows, as once, few or many counts, or as a class when the clone is expanded.

TGTGCCAGTACCCGGGACAGAAGAGAGACCCAGTACTTC,CASTRDRRETQYF,TRBV19,NA,TRBJ2-5,TRBD1
TGTGCCAGCAGTGGGGGGGCTGGCTACGAGCAGTACTTC,CASSGGAGYEQYF,TRBV5-6,NA,TRBJ2-7,NA
TGTGCCAGCAGCCAGAAAACCACAGAAGTCGGGGAGCTGTTTTTT,CASSQKTTEVGELFF,TRBV14,few,TRBJ2-2,NA
TGTGCCAGCAGCTTAGCGCGGGACTACGAGCAGTACTTC,CASSLARDYEQYF,TRBV7-9,NA,TRBJ2-7,NA
TGTGCCAGCAGCGGGCTGGTGGGGGGTTCTAACTATGGCTACACCTTC,CASSGLVGGSNYGYTF,TRBV9,NA,TRBJ1-2,NA
TGTGCCACCCACCTGGGGGCAGGGCCTAACTATGGCTACACCTTC,CATHLGAGPNYGYTF,TRBV19,NA,TRBJ1-2,NA
TGTGCCAGCAGCTGGGACACTAACTATAATTCACCCCTCCACTTT,CASSWDTNYNSPLHF,TRBV27,NA,TRBJ1-6,NA
TGTGCCACCAGTGATAACCAGGGCCGTGGGACTAGCGGGAGGCCCTACGAGCAGTACTTC,CATSDNQGRGTSGRPYEQYF,TRBV24-1,NA,TRBJ2-7,TRBD2
TGTGCCAGCAGCCCACCGGGCGCGGCTGAAGCTTTCTTT,CASSPPGAAEAFF,TRBV6-5,NA,TRBJ1-1,NA
TGTGCCAGCAGTCAACAGGAAATAAACTATGGCTACACCTTC,CASSQQEINYGYTF,TRBV7-8,few,TRBJ1-2,NA
TGTGCCTGGAGGGGACAGGGTATGAACACTGAAGCTTTCTTT,CAWRGQGMNTEAFF,TRBV30,NA,TRBJ1-1,TRBD1
TGTGCCAGCAGCCAAGATGCGGGGGGCCTTAGCACAGATACGCAGTATTTT,CASSQDAGGLSTDTQYF,TRBV3-1/TRBV3-2,NA,TRBJ2-3,TRBD2
TGTGCCAGCGAACTCAAGGGTGGCGGCTACACCTTC,CASELKGGGYTF,TRBV3-1/TRBV3-2,NA,TRBJ1-2,NA
TGCGCCAGCAGTGAGTCACAGAACACTGAAGCTTTCTTT,CASSESQNTEAFF,TRBV10-1,once,TRBJ1-1,NA
TGCGCCAGCAGCACCCCGAGAGGGGGCTTAATACCCTCTGGGGCCAACGTCCTGACTTTC,CASSTPRGGLIPSGANVLTF,TRBV5-1,NA,TRBJ2-6,TRBD1
TGTGCCAGCAGCGTTTGGCACGCTACAGATACGCAGTATTTT,CASSVWHATDTQYF,TRBV9,NA,TRBJ2-3,NA
TGCAGTGCTAGTGGGGGCTCCTACAATGAGCAGTTCTTC,CSASGGSYNEQFF,TRBV20-1,NA,TRBJ2-1,NA